This record covers a single T cell receptor beta chain. Its matching antigen is unknown. The data derive from a study of B cell selection in AIRE deficiency. General study points: Only about 9.3% of 3,500 to 4,500 shared Treg sequences were patient-specific; about 33% healthy-specific. Shorter CDR3s marked shared Treg sequences, biased toward few non-templated insertions. Patient Tconv and Treg cells showed healthy-like TCRBV usage, CDR3 length, diversity. Patient Tconv cells held 25% to 35% of Treg sequences shared by healthy donors.

Only in-frame clones appear in the TCRdb table, and some are missing; sequencing was by immunoSEQ multiplex PCR. The table records around 26,000 clones, roughly 90% of them present only once. The CDR3 loop spans 14 amino acids. The trim removed 7 bases at V and 4 bases at J, leaving 6 bases unmatched. Germline CDR1 reads LNHDA; CDR2 reads SQIVND (reference sequence). Regulatory T cells were sorted as CD4+CD25hiCD127low/negative cells. This TCR was recovered from a human donor in good health. The J gene is TRBJ2-3, the V gene TRBV19; 9 bases are a match to TRBD1. The specimen sequenced was CD4+CD25+ Tregs sorted from PBMCs. The CDR3 bases are TGTGCCAGTAACCTCAGACAGGGGGCAGATACGCAGTATTTT. It yields the protein CASNLRQGADTQYF.